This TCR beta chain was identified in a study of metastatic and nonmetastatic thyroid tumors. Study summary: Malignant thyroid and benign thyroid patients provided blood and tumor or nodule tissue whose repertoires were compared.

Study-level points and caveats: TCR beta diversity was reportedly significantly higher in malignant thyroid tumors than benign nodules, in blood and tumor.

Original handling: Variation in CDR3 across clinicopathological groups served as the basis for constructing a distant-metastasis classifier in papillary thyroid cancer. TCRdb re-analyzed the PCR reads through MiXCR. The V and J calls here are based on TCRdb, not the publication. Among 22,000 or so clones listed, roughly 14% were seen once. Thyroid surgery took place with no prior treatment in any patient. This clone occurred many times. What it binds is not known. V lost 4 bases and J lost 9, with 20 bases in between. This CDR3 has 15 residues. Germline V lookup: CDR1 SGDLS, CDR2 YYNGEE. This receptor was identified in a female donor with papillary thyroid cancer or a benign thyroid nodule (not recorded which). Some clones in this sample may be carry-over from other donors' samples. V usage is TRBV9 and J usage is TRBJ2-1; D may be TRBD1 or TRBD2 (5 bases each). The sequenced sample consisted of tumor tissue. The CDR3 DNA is TGTGCCAGCAGCCCAGGACCTGGGGGAATTGGTGAGCAGTTCTTC. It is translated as CASSPGPGGIGEQFF.